This entry concerns a single T cell receptor (beta chain). The antigen is not known. The germline V gene encodes CDR1 DFQATT and CDR2 SNEGSKA (reference sequence). The V segment lost 2 bases and the J segment 2 bases; nucleotides outside the gene matches: 8. The CDR3 consists of 15 residues. The data stem from a study of early T cells in non-severe SARS-CoV-2 infection. Background on the study: Chains were unpaired, as sequencing was done on bulk RNA from unsorted whole blood.

Individual cDNA molecules received unique molecular identifiers. TCRdb called the 5' RACE reads again in MiXCR, with one record for every CDR3 protein. The table records tens of thousands of distinct CDR3 sequences, 14% of them present only once. Findings and caveats of the study: Matching with VDJdb favored anti-spike CD8 responses (missing private and CD4 specificities).

The V call is TRBV20-1, the J call TRBJ2-7, with 8 bases lining up with TRBD1. The TCR sequence derives from an adult who was a healthcare worker with PCR-confirmed SARS-CoV-2 infection or an uninfected control (not recorded which). Sequences were obtained from whole blood. The DNA of the CDR3 is TGCAGTGCTAGATCCCCCGGGACAGGTCCCTACGAGCAGTACTTC. This translates into CSARSPGTGPYEQYF.